What follows are 2 T cell receptor beta chains derived from one specimen sequenced in a study of T cell responses to AZD1222 COVID-19 vaccine (dated by TCRdb to about 2021). Per the publication, the time point label means: baseline before first vaccination. Library construction relied on the immunoSEQ multiplex PCR assay. Here the immuneACCESS table is served through TCRdb, limited to in-frame sequences with V and J called. Missing clones are a known gap in these copies; in checked studies unresolved V genes cover under half, and the rest lacks a known reason. This sample gives over 100,000 clones in total; 90% of them show up just once. The ten largest make up 6.9% of the sample. Sequencing used peripheral blood, obtained on day 0 of AZD1222 vaccination. The receptors originated from an adult in good health.

The J gene is TRBJ2-7, the V gene TRBV5-1; the match to TRBD1 covers 7 bases. This CDR3 has 15 amino acids. Germline-derived CDR1 and CDR2 are SGHRS and YFSETQ. Trimming cost V 2 bases and J 0 bases; bases outside gene matches: 5. The CDR3 reads CASSLGTDRSYEQYF. The CDR3 coding sequence is TGCGCCAGCAGCTTAGGGACAGATCGCTCCTACGAGCAGTACTTC. Supplemented by reference TRBV5-1 and TRBJ2-7, the full variable domain reads KAGVTQTPRYLIKTRGQQVTLSCSPISGHRSVSWYQQTPGQGLQFLFEYFSETQRNKGNFPGRFSGRQFSNSRSEMNVSTLELGDSALYLCASSLGTDRSYEQYFGPGTRLTVT.

V is TRBV29-1 and J is TRBJ1-2; 7 bases fit TRBD1. CDR1 and CDR2 from the germline V gene are SQVTM and ANQGSEA. With 4 bases clipped from V and 2 bases from J, the junction kept 16 bases outside the gene matches. The CDR3 sequence is 17 residues long. The CDR3 protein is CSVGYGPGVDRNYGYTF. CDR3 sequence (DNA): TGCAGCGTTGGGTATGGTCCCGGAGTGGACAGGAACTATGGCTACACCTTC.